The next 31 T cell receptor beta chains were all read from a single sample in a study of Ad26.COV2.S vaccination and SARS-CoV-2 variants. Libraries were prepared by immunoSEQ multiplex PCR; TCRdb keeps only in-frame clonotypes and omits some of them. Of roughly 300,000 clones detected, roughly 91% appear once; the ten largest clones hold approximately 4.5%. The treatment denotes: some 20 received Ad26.COV2.S at low or high dose, single or two shots; 5 received placebo; per-sample allocation not given. After the first vaccine or placebo injection, samples were drawn on day 63. Sample: peripheral blood, taken in a trial of Ad26.COV2.S vaccine versus placebo. Receptors were obtained from a person between 18 and 65 years old who received the Ad26.COV2.S COVID-19 vaccine or a placebo.

This sequence joins TRBV4-2 and TRBJ2-7; D gene unclear. V was trimmed by 0 bases and J by 3 bases, leaving 12 bases between them. The length of the CDR3 is 15 residues. From germline, CDR1 is LGHNA and CDR2 YNFKEQ. The CDR3 nucleotides are TGTGCCAGCAGCCAAGATCTTAGCCCCAGCTACGAGCAGTACTTC. This gives the protein CASSQDLSPSYEQYF.

This clone was seen once. The chain links TRBV3-1 (or the pseudogene TRBV3-2) to TRBJ2-7, with 11 bases lining up with TRBD2. The CDR3 runs to 15 residues. Germline V gene data show CDR1 as LGHDT and CDR2 as YNNKEL (reference sequence). Trimming at V came to 1 base and at J to 3 bases, leaving 2 bases not matched to a gene. The CDR3 spells CASSQGLAGHYEQYF. The CDR3 region has the DNA TGTGCCAGCAGCCAAGGACTAGCGGGACACTACGAGCAGTACTTC.

The chain employs TRBV7-9 and TRBJ1-5; D not certain. Trimming took off 2 bases at V and 3 bases at J, with 11 bases between the two ends. Germline values: CDR1 SEHNR, CDR2 FQNEAQ (reference sequence). This CDR3 region has 15 residues. Written as DNA, the CDR3 is TGTGCCAGCAGCTTATCGTACGGGATCAATCAGCCCCAGCATTTT. This translates into CASSLSYGINQPQHF. The complete variable domain, with remaining parts taken from reference TRBV7-9 and TRBJ1-5, reads DTGVSQNPRHKITKRGQNVTFRCDPISEHNRLYWYRQTLGQGPEFLTYFQNEAQLEKSRLLSDRFSAERPKGSFSTLEIQRTEQGDSAMYLCASSLSYGINQPQHFGDGTRLSIL.

The V gene is TRBV18, the J gene TRBJ2-7; D is unclear. The germline V and J ends were trimmed by 5 bases and 2 bases, with 10 bases remaining between them. Germline CDR1 and CDR2: KGHSH and LQKENI. This CDR3 has 13 residues. The CDR3 DNA is TGTGCCAGCTCAGGAACTCAGACCTACGAGCAGTACTTC. This codes for CASSGTQTYEQYF.

This chain joins TRBV30 and TRBJ2-2; D unclear. This CDR3 region has 12 residues. The germline V gene encodes CDR1 GTSNPN and CDR2 SVGIG (reference sequence). V shed 5 bases and J shed 1 base, with 5 bases lying between them. This CDR3 reads CAWSGNTGELFF. CDR3 DNA: TGTGCCTGGTCAGGGAACACCGGGGAGCTGTTTTTT. Full variable domain (outside the CDR3, taken from reference TRBV30 and TRBJ2-2): SQTIHQWPATLVQPVGSPLSLECTVEGTSNPNLYWYRQAAGRGLQLLFYSVGIGQISSEVPQNLSASRPQDRQFILSSKKLLLSDSGFYLCAWSGNTGELFFGEGSRLTVL.

The chain has TRBV27 and TRBJ2-5; D is unresolved. V dropped 5 bases and J dropped 2 bases, with 12 bases sitting between them. Per germline, CDR1 MNHEY and CDR2 SMNVEV (reference sequence). The CDR3 loop spans 14 amino acids. The chain's CDR3 is CASSPPGSQETQYF. DNA of the CDR3: TGTGCCAGCAGTCCCCCGGGCAGTCAAGAGACCCAGTACTTC.

The chain couples TRBV5-1 to TRBJ2-2, with TRBD1 identical over 7 bases. Germline CDR1 SGHRS, CDR2 YFSETQ. J gave up 3 bases and V 0 bases, and 5 bases lay outside the gene matches. This CDR3 is built from 16 residues. The CDR3 here is CASSLVGTEDTGELFF. The CDR3 nucleotides are TGCGCCAGCAGCTTGGTCGGGACAGAGGACACCGGGGAGCTGTTTTTT.

As concerns this clone: One end of the junction does not line up with germline, which may come from a read error. V gene TRBV3-1 (or the pseudogene TRBV3-2) combines with J gene TRBJ2-1; D not certain. The germline V gene encodes CDR1 LGHDT and CDR2 YNNKEL (reference sequence). The CDR3 covers 15 residues. The CDR3 coding sequence is TGTGCCAGCAGCGAAGACATTAGCTCCTACAATGAGCAGTTCTTC. Its protein product is CASSEDISSYNEQFF.

This clone was observed once. The CDR3: CASSLRETGGNTIYF. In nucleotides, the CDR3 is TGTGCCAGCAGCTTACGGGAAACAGGGGGAAACACCATATATTTT. J is TRBJ1-3 and V is TRBV7-2; maybe TRBD1 (6 bases). CDR3 length: 15 residues. Germline V gives CDR1 SGHTA, CDR2 FQGNSA. V was clipped by 2 bases and J by 4 bases, with 12 bases between them. Based on the CDR3 plus reference TRBV7-2 and TRBJ1-3, the full variable domain is GAGVSQSPSNKVTEKGKDVELRCDPISGHTALYWYRQSLGQGLEFLIYFQGNSAPDKSGLPSDRFSAERTGGSVSTLTIQRTQQEDSAVYLCASSLRETGGNTIYFGEGSWLTVV.

Details on this clone: One end of the junction does not line up with germline, which may come from a read error. V gene TRBV11-3 combines with J gene TRBJ2-3; perhaps TRBD2 as D (7 bases). The V gene's germline CDR1 is SGHNT and CDR2 YENEEA. The CDR3 is made up of 13 amino acids. CDR3 sequence reads: CASSSGGADTQYF. The CDR3 region has the DNA TGTGCCAGTAGCTCGGGGGGCGCAGATACGCAGTATTTT.

The chain employs TRBV5-1 and TRBJ1-1; no clear D. Deletions cut 1 base from V and 1 base from J, with 5 bases between. Looked up from germline, CDR1 is SGHRS and CDR2 is YFSETQ. The CDR3 consists of 13 residues. CDR3 nucleotide sequence: TGCGCCAGCAGCTTGTACAAGAACACTGAAGCTTTCTTT. Protein sequence: CASSLYKNTEAFF.

This clone has just a few counts. The chain couples TRBV5-1 to TRBJ2-3, with 8 bases identical to TRBD2. This CDR3 is built from 13 residues. Germline V gene data show CDR1 as SGHRS and CDR2 as YFSETQ. The V gene end was trimmed by 7 bases and the J gene end by 6 bases; junction bases not matched to a gene: 7. The CDR3 reads CASGASGRDTQYF. CDR3 sequence (DNA): TGCGCCAGCGGGGCTAGCGGGCGGGATACGCAGTATTTT. Full variable domain (missing parts from reference TRBV5-1 and TRBJ2-3): KAGVTQTPRYLIKTRGQQVTLSCSPISGHRSVSWYQQTPGQGLQFLFEYFSETQRNKGNFPGRFSGRQFSNSRSEMNVSTLELGDSALYLCASGASGRDTQYFGPGTRLTVL.

The chain combines TRBV14 with TRBJ2-3; 15 bases match TRBD2. Germline V CDR1 and CDR2: SGHDN, FVKESK. The CDR3 runs to 18 residues. Trimming cost V 0 bases and J 4 bases; bases outside gene matches: 5. The CDR3 here is CASSQEGTSGRSADTQYF. The CDR3 coding sequence is TGTGCCAGCAGCCAAGAAGGGACTAGCGGGAGGTCTGCAGATACGCAGTATTTT.

The chain joins TRBV6-4 to TRBJ2-7, with 8 bases that match TRBD1. The V and J ends lost 3 bases and 3 bases, in that order; junction bases with no gene match: 10. The CDR3 has 16 amino acids. Germline V gene lookup returns CDR1 MRHNA and CDR2 SNTAGT. The CDR3 DNA reads as TGTGCCAGCAGTGAGTTGCCCGGACAGGGCTTCTACGAGCAGTACTTC. It encodes CASSELPGQGFYEQYF.

V and J are TRBV6-5 and TRBJ1-5, with D perhaps matching TRBD1 (5 bases). V lost 6 bases and J lost 1, with 10 bases in between. This CDR3 is built from 14 residues. Germline lookup yields CDR1 MNHEY and CDR2 SVGAGI. The CDR3 loop is CASRPRTSNQPQHF. As DNA, the CDR3 is TGTGCCAGCAGGCCCCGGACAAGCAATCAGCCCCAGCATTTT.

This sequence joins TRBV3-1 (or the pseudogene TRBV3-2) and TRBJ1-1, with a tentative D call TRBD1 (5 bases). The CDR3 has 14 amino acids. V lost 4 bases, J lost 1 base, and 10 bases lay in between. Germline V gene lookup returns CDR1 LGHDT and CDR2 YNNKEL (reference sequence). The chain's CDR3 is CASSLLGANTEAFF. The CDR3 nucleotides read TGTGCCAGCAGCCTTTTAGGGGCGAACACTGAAGCTTTCTTT.

This chain joins TRBV3-1 (or the pseudogene TRBV3-2) and TRBJ2-6; 7 positions match TRBD1. The CDR3 covers 17 residues. With 6 bases clipped from V and 0 bases from J, the junction kept 8 bases outside the gene matches. Germline CDR1 is LGHDT and CDR2 is YNNKEL (reference sequence). The CDR3 sequence is CASSWDSDLSGANVLTF. The CDR3 region has the DNA TGTGCCAGCAGTTGGGACAGCGACCTCTCTGGGGCCAACGTCCTGACTTTC.

This chain connects TRBV7-8 to TRBJ1-4, with 9 nucleotides matching TRBD1. Germline V CDR1 and CDR2: SGHVS, FQNEAQ. This CDR3 region has 15 residues. V lost 2 bases, J lost 4 bases, and 2 bases stayed unmatched. The CDR3 is CASSLNRGRNEKLFF. The CDR3 bases are TGTGCCAGCAGCTTAAACAGGGGGCGTAATGAAAAACTGTTTTTT.

The gene calls are TRBV30 and TRBJ2-3, with D tentatively TRBD2 (6 bases). Germline values: CDR1 GTSNPN, CDR2 SVGIG (reference sequence). The CDR3 extends over 13 amino acids. V was trimmed by 2 bases and J by 6 bases, leaving 12 bases between them. The CDR3 here is CAWSISSADTQYF. As DNA, the CDR3 is TGTGCCTGGAGTATATCTAGCGCCGATACGCAGTATTTT.

V is TRBV12-3 or TRBV12-4 and J is TRBJ2-1, with a tentative D call TRBD2 (6 bases). Trimming removed 1 base at V and 7 bases at J, with 8 bases between. CDR3 length: 13 residues. CDR3 region: CASSLGGGNEQFF. CDR3 DNA sequence: TGTGCCAGCAGTTTAGGTGGGGGGAATGAGCAGTTCTTC.

The count of this clone is one. This CDR3 reads CASSEAGYNEQFF. For the CDR3, the DNA is TGTGCCAGCAGTGAGGCTGGGTACAATGAGCAGTTCTTC. The J gene is TRBJ2-1, the V gene TRBV25-1, with no clear D. With 3 bases removed from V and 4 bases from J, the gap between germline ends came to 7 bases. The CDR3 loop spans 13 amino acids. The germline V gene has CDR1 MGHDK and CDR2 SYGVNS.

The chain joins TRBV5-4 to TRBJ1-4, with D uncertain. Germline assignment: CDR1 SGHNT and CDR2 YYREEE (reference sequence). V was trimmed by 1 base and J by 2 bases, leaving 12 bases between them. This CDR3 is built from 16 residues. CDR3 sequence: CASSLNRGLTNEKLFF. The CDR3 coding sequence is TGTGCCAGCAGCTTGAATCGGGGTTTGACTAATGAAAAACTGTTTTTT. The whole variable domain, filled in from reference TRBV5-4 and TRBJ1-4, reads ETGVTQSPTHLIKTRGQQVTLRCSSQSGHNTVSWYQQALGQGPQFIFQYYREEENGRGNFPPRFSGLQFPNYSSELNVNALELDDSALYLCASSLNRGLTNEKLFFGSGTQLSVL.

The table lists this clone with a count of one. The chain links TRBV2 to TRBJ1-2, with a weak D call TRBD1 (5 bases). This CDR3 spans 13 amino acids. CDR1 and CDR2 (germline): SNHLY, FYNNEI. Trimming removed 7 bases at V and 8 bases at J, with 17 bases between. CDR3 nucleotides: TGTGCCAGCAAGGGGACGGCTCCGGAGGGCTACACCTTC. This sequence encodes CASKGTAPEGYTF.

This rearrangement joins TRBV27 to TRBJ2-2, with 15 positions matching TRBD2. Germline CDR1 reads MNHEY; CDR2 reads SMNVEV (reference sequence). The CDR3 length is 14 residues. V lost 7 bases and J lost 10; bases outside the gene matches: 4. The CDR3 is CASTRTSGGEELFF. CDR3 bases: TGTGCCAGCACCAGGACTAGCGGGGGGGAGGAGCTGTTTTTT.

This clone was observed a few times. V and J are TRBV2 and TRBJ2-1; a possible D gene is TRBD2 (6 bases). Germline CDR1 is SNHLY and CDR2 is FYNNEI. The length of the CDR3 is 15 residues. Trimming left V 4 bases short and J 3 bases short, with 13 bases between. The CDR3 is CASSVRELVYNEQFF. The CDR3 DNA follows: TGTGCCAGCAGTGTTCGGGAGTTGGTCTACAATGAGCAGTTCTTC.

The chain is built from TRBV2 and TRBJ2-4; either TRBD1 or TRBD2 may supply D (5 bases each). Germline values: CDR1 SNHLY, CDR2 FYNNEI. The CDR3 is 17 amino acids. V was pared by 2 bases and J by 7 bases, with 21 bases between. The CDR3 spells CASSEYAGQLRGNIQYF. CDR3 nucleotide sequence: TGTGCCAGCAGTGAATACGCAGGACAACTACGAGGGAACATTCAGTACTTC.

Concerning this clone itself: The same CDR3 arises from other DNA sequences in this sample as well. The chain combines TRBV5-1 with TRBJ2-2; no definite D call. The CDR3 spans 13 residues. Germline assignment: CDR1 SGHRS and CDR2 YFSETQ. The V gene lost 1 base and the J gene lost 4 bases, with 5 bases spanning the gap. The CDR3 loop reads CASSLLITGELFF. For the CDR3, the DNA is TGCGCCAGCAGCTTGCTGATCACCGGGGAGCTGTTTTTT.

The chain uses TRBV27 and TRBJ2-6; D may be TRBD1 (5 bases). The V and J ends lost 6 bases and 0 bases respectively, with 12 bases between them. The CDR3 spans 16 residues. Per germline, CDR1 MNHEY and CDR2 SMNVEV (reference sequence). The CDR3 loop reads CASSRSRDSGANVLTF. The CDR3 DNA is TGTGCCAGCAGCCGCAGCAGGGACTCTGGGGCCAACGTCCTGACTTTC.

The V and J genes are TRBV5-4 and TRBJ2-3, with no clear D. Per the germline V gene, CDR1 is SGHNT and CDR2 is YYREEE (reference sequence). The germline V and J ends were trimmed by 2 bases and 4 bases, with 2 bases remaining between them. The CDR3 has 11 amino acids. CDR3 loop: CASSLADTQYF. In nucleotides, the CDR3 is TGTGCCAGCAGCTTAGCAGATACGCAGTATTTT. The variable domain in full, with the rest retrieved from reference TRBV5-4 and TRBJ2-3, is ETGVTQSPTHLIKTRGQQVTLRCSSQSGHNTVSWYQQALGQGPQFIFQYYREEENGRGNFPPRFSGLQFPNYSSELNVNALELDDSALYLCASSLADTQYFGPGTRLTVL.

This chain links TRBV6-2 or TRBV6-3 with TRBJ1-1; 9 positions agree with TRBD1. The CDR3 is 14 amino acids. V trimming: 4 bases; J trimming: 3 bases; junction bases outside the gene matches: 3. Germline-derived CDR1 and CDR2 are MNHEY and SVGEGT. The CDR3 sequence: CASSSRTGDTEAFF. CDR3 in DNA: TGTGCCAGCAGTTCTCGGACAGGGGACACTGAAGCTTTCTTT.

The chain carries TRBV6-5 and TRBJ2-5; possibly TRBD2 for D (5 bases). The CDR3 runs to 12 residues. Looked up from germline, CDR1 is MNHEY and CDR2 is SVGAGI. V lost 8 bases to trimming and J lost 5 bases, with 12 bases between them. The CDR3 loop reads CASGSPGETQYF. CDR3 nucleotides: TGTGCCAGCGGGAGCCCTGGGGAGACCCAGTACTTC.